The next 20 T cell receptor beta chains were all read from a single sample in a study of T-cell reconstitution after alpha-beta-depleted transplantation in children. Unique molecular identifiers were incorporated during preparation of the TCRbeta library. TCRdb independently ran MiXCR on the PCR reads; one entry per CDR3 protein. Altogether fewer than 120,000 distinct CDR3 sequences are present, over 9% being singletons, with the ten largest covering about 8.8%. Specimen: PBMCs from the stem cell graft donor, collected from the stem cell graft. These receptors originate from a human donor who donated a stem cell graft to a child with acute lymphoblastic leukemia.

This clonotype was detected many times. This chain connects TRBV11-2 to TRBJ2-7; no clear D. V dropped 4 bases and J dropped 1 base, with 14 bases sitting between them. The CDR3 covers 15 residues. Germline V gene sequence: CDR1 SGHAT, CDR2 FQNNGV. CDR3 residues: CASSSLGTRSYEQYF. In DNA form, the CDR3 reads TGTGCCAGCAGCTCGCTGGGTACGAGGTCCTACGAGCAGTACTTC.

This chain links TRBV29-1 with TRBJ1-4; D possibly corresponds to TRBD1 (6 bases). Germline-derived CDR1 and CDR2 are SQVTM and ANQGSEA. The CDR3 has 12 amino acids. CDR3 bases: TGCATCGCTGGGGGCGTGAATGAAAAACTGTTTTTT. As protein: CIAGGVNEKLFF.

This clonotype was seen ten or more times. The CDR3 spells CASSPEAGGFNNEQFF. CDR3 bases: TGTGCCAGCAGCCCCGAGGCAGGGGGTTTTAACAATGAGCAGTTCTTC. The chain couples TRBV7-2 to TRBJ2-1; 7 nucleotides line up with TRBD1. The CDR3 is 16 amino acids. V was pared by 5 bases and J by 5 bases, with 12 bases of the junction left unmatched. Germline CDR1 reads SGHTA; CDR2 reads FQGNSA.

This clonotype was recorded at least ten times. CDR3 residues: CASGGTTGELFF. CDR3 coding DNA: TGTGCTAGTGGAGGGACCACCGGGGAGCTGTTTTTT. The chain uses TRBV12-5 and TRBJ2-2; tentatively, D is TRBD1 or TRBD2 (5 bases each). The V end lost 6 bases, the J end lost 4 bases, and 6 bases lay between the germline ends. The CDR3 spans 12 residues. Germline lookup yields CDR1 LGHNT and CDR2 FRNRAP.

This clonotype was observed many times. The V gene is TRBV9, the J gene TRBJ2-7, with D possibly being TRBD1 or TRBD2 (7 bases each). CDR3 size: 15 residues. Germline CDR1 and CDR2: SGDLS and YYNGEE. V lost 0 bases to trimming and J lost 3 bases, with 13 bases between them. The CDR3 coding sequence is TGTGCCAGCAGCGTAGCGACAGGGAGGGACTACGAGCAGTACTTC. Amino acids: CASSVATGRDYEQYF.

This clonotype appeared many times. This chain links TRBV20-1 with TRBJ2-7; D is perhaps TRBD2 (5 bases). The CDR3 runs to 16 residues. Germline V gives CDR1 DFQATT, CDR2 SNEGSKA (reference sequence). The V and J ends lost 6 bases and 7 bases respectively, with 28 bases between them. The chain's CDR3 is CSAPKQTDSLSEEQYF. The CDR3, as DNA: TGCAGTGCCCCAAAACAAACGGACTCCCTCTCGGAAGAGCAGTACTTC.

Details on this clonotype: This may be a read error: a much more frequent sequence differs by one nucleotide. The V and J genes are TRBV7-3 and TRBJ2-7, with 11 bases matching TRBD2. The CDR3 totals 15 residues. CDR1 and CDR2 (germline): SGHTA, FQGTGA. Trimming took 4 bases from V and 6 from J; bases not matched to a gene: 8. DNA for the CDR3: TGTGCCAGCAGCTCGGGACTAGCGGCTGTTACCGAGCAGTACTTC. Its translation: CASSSGLAAVTEQYF.

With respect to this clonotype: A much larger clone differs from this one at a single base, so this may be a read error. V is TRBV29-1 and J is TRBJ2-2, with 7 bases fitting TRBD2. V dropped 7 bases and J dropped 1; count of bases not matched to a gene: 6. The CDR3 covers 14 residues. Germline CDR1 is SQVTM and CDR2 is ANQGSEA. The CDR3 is CSALTSWNTGELFF. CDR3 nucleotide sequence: TGCAGCGCTCTGACTAGCTGGAACACCGGGGAGCTGTTTTTT.

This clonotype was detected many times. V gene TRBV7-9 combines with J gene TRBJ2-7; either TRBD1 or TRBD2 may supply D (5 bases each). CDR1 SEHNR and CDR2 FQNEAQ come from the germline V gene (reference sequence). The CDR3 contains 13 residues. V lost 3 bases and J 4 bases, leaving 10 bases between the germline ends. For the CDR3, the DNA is TGTGCCAGCAGCTTGGGGACCCAATACGAGCAGTACTTC. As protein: CASSLGTQYEQYF.

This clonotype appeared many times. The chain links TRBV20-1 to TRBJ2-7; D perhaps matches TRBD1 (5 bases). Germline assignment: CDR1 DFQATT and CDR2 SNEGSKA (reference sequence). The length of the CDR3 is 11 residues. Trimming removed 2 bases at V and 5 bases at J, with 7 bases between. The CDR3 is CSARSGNEQYF. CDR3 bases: TGCAGTGCTAGATCAGGGAACGAGCAGTACTTC.

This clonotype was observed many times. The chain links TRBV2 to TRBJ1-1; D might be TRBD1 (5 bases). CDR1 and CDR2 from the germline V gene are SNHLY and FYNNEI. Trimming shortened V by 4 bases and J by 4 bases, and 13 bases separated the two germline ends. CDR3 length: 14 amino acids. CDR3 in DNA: TGTGCCAGCAGTGGAAACTTCGGGGGCACTGAAGCTTTCTTT. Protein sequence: CASSGNFGGTEAFF.

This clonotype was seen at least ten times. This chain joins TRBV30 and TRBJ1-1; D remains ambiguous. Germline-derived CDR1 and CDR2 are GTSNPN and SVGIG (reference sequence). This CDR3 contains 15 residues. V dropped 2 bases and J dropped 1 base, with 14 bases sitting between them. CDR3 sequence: CAWSLTLRGNTEAFF. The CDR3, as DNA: TGTGCCTGGAGTCTAACACTACGGGGGAACACTGAAGCTTTCTTT.

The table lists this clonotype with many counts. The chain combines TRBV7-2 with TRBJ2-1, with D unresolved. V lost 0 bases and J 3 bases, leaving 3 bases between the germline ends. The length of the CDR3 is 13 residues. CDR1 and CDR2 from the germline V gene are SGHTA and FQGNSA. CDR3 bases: TGTGCCAGCAGCTTAGCGGACTACAATGAGCAGTTCTTC. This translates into CASSLADYNEQFF.

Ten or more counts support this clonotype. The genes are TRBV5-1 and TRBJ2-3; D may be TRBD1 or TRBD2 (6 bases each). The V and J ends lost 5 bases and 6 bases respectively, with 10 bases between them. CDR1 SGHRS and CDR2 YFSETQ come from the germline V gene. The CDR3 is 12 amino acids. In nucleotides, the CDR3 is TGCGCCAGCAGTCGGGGGCCGGATACGCAGTATTTT. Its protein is CASSRGPDTQYF.

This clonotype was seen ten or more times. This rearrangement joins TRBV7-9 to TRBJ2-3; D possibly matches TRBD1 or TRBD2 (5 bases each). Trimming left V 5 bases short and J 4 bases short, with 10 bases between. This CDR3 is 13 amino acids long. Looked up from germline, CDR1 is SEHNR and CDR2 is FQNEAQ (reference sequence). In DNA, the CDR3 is TGTGCCAGCAGCCGCGTGGGGGCAGATACGCAGTATTTT. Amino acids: CASSRVGADTQYF.

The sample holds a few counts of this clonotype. The CDR3 DNA reads as TGCAGTGCTAGCAACTCTGGGGCCAACGTCCTGACTTTC. This encodes CSASNSGANVLTF. The rearrangement uses TRBV20-1 and TRBJ2-6; D not resolved. The V gene lost 3 bases and the J gene lost 0 bases, with 3 bases spanning the gap. CDR3 length: 13 amino acids. In germline, CDR1 is DFQATT, CDR2 SNEGSKA (reference sequence).

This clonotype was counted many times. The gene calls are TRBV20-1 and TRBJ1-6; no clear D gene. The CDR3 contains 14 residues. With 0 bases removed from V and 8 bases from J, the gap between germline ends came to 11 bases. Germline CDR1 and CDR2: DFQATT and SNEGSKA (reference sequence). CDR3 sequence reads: CSARDLHLDSPLHF. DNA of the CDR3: TGCAGTGCTAGAGATCTCCATTTGGATTCACCCCTCCACTTT.

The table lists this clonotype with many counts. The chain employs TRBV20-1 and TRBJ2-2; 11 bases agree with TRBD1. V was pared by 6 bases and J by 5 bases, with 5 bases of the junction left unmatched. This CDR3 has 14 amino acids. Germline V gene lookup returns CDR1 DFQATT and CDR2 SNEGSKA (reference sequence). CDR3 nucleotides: TGCAGTGCCGGACAGGGGGCTGGGACCGGGGAGCTGTTTTTT. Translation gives CSAGQGAGTGELFF.

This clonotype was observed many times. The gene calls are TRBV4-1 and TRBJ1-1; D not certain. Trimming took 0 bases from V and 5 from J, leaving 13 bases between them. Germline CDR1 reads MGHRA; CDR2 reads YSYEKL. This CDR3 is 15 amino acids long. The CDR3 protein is CASSQDSGVGTEAFF. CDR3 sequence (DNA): TGCGCCAGCAGCCAAGATAGTGGGGTGGGAACTGAAGCTTTCTTT.

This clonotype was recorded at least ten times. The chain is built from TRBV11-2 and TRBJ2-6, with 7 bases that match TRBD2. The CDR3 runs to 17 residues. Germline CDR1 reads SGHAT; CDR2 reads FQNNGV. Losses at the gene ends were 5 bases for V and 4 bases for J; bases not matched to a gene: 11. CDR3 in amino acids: CASSRGWGGAGANVLTF. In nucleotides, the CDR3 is TGTGCCAGCAGCCGGGGGTGGGGAGGGGCCGGGGCCAACGTCCTGACTTTC.